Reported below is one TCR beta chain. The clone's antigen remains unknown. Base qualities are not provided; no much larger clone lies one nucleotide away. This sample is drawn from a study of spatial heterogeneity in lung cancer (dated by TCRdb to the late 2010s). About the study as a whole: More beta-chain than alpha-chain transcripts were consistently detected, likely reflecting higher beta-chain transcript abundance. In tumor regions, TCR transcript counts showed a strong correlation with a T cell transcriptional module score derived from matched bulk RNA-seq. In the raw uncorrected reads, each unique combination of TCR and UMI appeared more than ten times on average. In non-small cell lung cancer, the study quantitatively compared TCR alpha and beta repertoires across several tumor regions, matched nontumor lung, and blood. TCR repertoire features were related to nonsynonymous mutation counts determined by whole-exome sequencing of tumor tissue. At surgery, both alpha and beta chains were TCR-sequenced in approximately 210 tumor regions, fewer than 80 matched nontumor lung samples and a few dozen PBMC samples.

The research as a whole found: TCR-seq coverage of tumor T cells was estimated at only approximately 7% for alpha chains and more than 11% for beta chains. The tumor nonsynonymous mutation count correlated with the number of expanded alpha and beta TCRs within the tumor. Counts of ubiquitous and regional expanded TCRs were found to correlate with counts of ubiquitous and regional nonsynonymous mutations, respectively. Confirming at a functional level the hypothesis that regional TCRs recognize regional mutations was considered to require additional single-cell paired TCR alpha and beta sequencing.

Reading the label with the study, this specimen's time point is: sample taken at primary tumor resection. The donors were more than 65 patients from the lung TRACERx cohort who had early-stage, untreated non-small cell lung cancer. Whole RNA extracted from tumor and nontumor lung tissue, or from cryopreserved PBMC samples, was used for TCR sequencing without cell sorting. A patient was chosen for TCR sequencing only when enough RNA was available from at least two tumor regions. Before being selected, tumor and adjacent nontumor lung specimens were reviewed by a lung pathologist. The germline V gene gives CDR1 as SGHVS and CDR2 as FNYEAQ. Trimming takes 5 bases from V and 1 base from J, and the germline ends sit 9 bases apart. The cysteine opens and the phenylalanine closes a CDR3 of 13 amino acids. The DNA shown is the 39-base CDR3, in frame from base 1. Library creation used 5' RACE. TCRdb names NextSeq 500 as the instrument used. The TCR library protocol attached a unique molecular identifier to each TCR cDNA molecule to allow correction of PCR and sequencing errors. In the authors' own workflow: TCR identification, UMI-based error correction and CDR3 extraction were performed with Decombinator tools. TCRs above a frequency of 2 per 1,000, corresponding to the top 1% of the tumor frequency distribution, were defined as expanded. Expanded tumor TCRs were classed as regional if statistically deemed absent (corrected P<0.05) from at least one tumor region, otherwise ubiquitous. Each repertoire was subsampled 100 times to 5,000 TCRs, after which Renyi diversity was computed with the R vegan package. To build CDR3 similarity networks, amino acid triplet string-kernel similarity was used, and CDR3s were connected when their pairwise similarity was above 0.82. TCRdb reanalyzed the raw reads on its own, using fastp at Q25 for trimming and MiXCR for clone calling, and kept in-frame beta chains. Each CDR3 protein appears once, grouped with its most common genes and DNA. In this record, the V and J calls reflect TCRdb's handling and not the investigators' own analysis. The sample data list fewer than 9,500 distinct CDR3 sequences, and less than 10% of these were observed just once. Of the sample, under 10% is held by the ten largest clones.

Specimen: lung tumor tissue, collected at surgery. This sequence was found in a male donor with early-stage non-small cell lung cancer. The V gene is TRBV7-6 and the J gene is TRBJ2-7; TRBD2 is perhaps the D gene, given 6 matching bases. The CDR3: CASSASVSYEQYF. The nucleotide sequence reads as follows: TGTGCCAGCAGCGCTAGCGTATCCTACGAGCAGTACTTC.